The 18 T cell receptor beta chains below all came from one sample that was sequenced in a study of T cells in Graves' hyperthyroidism and ophthalmopathy. The TCR beta CDR3 regions underwent amplification using RNA transcripts as the source. RT-PCR in the first round (using the HTBI primer set) targeted the TCR CDR3. TCRdb processed the multiplex PCR reads anew with MiXCR; each CDR3 protein has one entry. The sample lists 200,000 to 250,000 distinct CDR3 sequences; over 20% were seen once. The sequenced sample was blood. Source of these receptors: a woman in her forties with Graves' ophthalmopathy.

This sequence joins TRBV12-3 or TRBV12-4 and TRBJ1-5, with 8 nucleotides matching TRBD1. Trimming took 2 bases from V and 3 from J; bases not matched to a gene: 9. The CDR3 spans 17 residues. CDR3: CASSLYTGGQDNQPQHF. Written as DNA, the CDR3 is TGTGCCAGCAGTTTATATACAGGGGGACAGGACAATCAGCCCCAGCATTTT.

This clonotype came up many times. The chain recombines TRBV20-1 with TRBJ1-2; 9 bases line up with TRBD1. Germline CDR1 reads DFQATT; CDR2 reads SNEGSKA (reference sequence). This CDR3 has 12 residues. V gave up 6 bases and J gave up 7 bases; unmatched junction bases: 6. In nucleotides, the CDR3 is TGCAGTGCGGGGGACAGGGAGTTTGGCTACACCTTC. Translating gives CSAGDREFGYTF.

This clonotype was seen a handful of times. The rearrangement joins TRBV9 to TRBJ2-2; weak D call: TRBD1 (6 bases). CDR1 is SGDLS and CDR2 is YYNGEE in the germline V gene. The V gene lost 0 bases and the J gene lost 2 bases, with 8 bases spanning the gap. The CDR3 has 15 residues. The CDR3 coding sequence is TGTGCCAGCAGCGTAGGAGGGGGAAACACCGGGGAGCTGTTTTTT. This codes for CASSVGGGNTGELFF.

This clonotype was detected many times. The V gene is TRBV30, the J gene TRBJ1-1; D not certain. V was trimmed by 3 bases and J by 3 bases, leaving 8 bases between them. The CDR3 is 12 amino acids. The germline V gene has CDR1 GTSNPN and CDR2 SVGIG (reference sequence). CDR3: CAWRVVDTEAFF. Written as DNA, the CDR3 is TGTGCCTGGAGGGTAGTCGACACTGAAGCTTTCTTT.

This clonotype was seen ten or more times. The chain is built from TRBV28 and TRBJ1-6; D uncertain. Between the trimmed V and J ends, which lost 5 bases and 0 bases, there was a span of 11 bases. This CDR3 region has 16 residues. Germline loops: CDR1 MDHEN, CDR2 SYDVKM. CDR3 in amino acids: CASSPHPSSYNSPLHF. The CDR3 DNA sequence: TGTGCCAGCAGTCCTCACCCTAGCTCCTATAATTCACCCCTCCACTTT.

This clonotype was seen many times. J is TRBJ2-7 and V is TRBV6-1; 9 nucleotides agree with TRBD2. Unmatched junction bases numbered 9, after V lost 4 bases and J lost 5 bases. Germline CDR1 MNHNS, CDR2 SASEGT. This CDR3 is 15 amino acids long. CDR3: CASSGPGLAIDEQYF. Written as DNA, the CDR3 is TGTGCCAGCAGTGGTCCGGGACTAGCAATAGACGAGCAGTACTTC.

The CDR3 loop reads CASSSGGTGQPQHF. The CDR3 DNA reads as TGTGCCAGCAGCTCAGGGGGTACGGGTCAGCCCCAGCATTTT. The chain couples TRBV12-3 or TRBV12-4 to TRBJ1-5; TRBD1 matches 7 bases. The length of the CDR3 is 14 residues. The trim removed 6 bases at V and 6 bases at J, leaving 8 bases unmatched.

The chain has TRBV29-1 and TRBJ1-3; D remains unclear. V was shortened by 1 base and J by 0 bases, with 4 bases between the two germline ends. The CDR3 loop spans 13 amino acids. The germline V gene has CDR1 SQVTM and CDR2 ANQGSEA. CDR3 sequence: CSVEGGSGNTIYF. CDR3 nucleotides: TGCAGCGTTGAAGGGGGCTCTGGAAACACCATATATTTT.

This clonotype was recorded many times. The chain recombines TRBV12-3 or TRBV12-4 with TRBJ1-2; the match to TRBD1 covers 8 bases. V trimming: 1 base; J trimming: 0 bases; junction bases outside the gene matches: 1. The CDR3 extends over 15 amino acids. The CDR3 bases are TGTGCCAGCAGTTTAGGGACAGGGCCTAACTATGGCTACACCTTC. Its translation: CASSLGTGPNYGYTF.

On this clonotype itself: Just one base apart from a much larger clone, this may be a read error. The CDR3 end shows no conserved phenylalanine or tryptophan, and so a read error is likely. This chain uses TRBV7-9 with TRBJ1-2; weak D call: TRBD1 (6 bases). Trimming shortened V by 5 bases and J by 8 bases, and 15 bases separated the two germline ends. Germline CDR1 reads SEHNR; CDR2 reads FQNEAQ (reference sequence). The length of the CDR3 is 13 residues. CDR3 DNA: TGTGCCAGCAGCCAGGGGAGAGGATGGGGCTACACCCTC. Amino acid sequence: CASSQGRGWGYTL.

In the case of this clonotype: The junction differs from germline at one of its ends, possibly a read error. The chain recombines TRBV7-2 with TRBJ2-7; D is unclear. CDR3 length: 11 amino acids. Germline CDR1 reads SGHTA; CDR2 reads FQGNSA. CDR3 coding DNA: TGTGCCAACAGCTACTCCTACGAGCAGTCCTTC. This gives the protein CANSYSYEQSF.

This clonotype was counted ten times or more. The chain employs TRBV19 and TRBJ1-2; possible D gene TRBD1, 6 bases. V was shortened by 0 bases and J by 4 bases, with 18 bases between the two germline ends. Germline loops: CDR1 LNHDA, CDR2 SQIVND (reference sequence). The length of the CDR3 is 17 residues. In nucleotides, the CDR3 is TGTGCCAGTAGTATAGACTCCCTACCCGGGACAAGCTATGGCTACACCTTC. As protein: CASSIDSLPGTSYGYTF.

The sample holds one count of this clonotype. This chain's CDR3 is CASSFSTGEAFF. In DNA form, the CDR3 reads TGTGCCAGCAGTTTTAGCACAGGTGAAGCTTTCTTT. The chain carries TRBV12-3 or TRBV12-4 and TRBJ1-1, with D perhaps matching TRBD1 (5 bases). Trimming shortened V by 3 bases and J by 7 bases, and 9 bases separated the two germline ends. The CDR3 is made up of 12 amino acids.

This clonotype came up many times. The chain recombines TRBV29-1 with TRBJ2-2; 9 nucleotides line up with TRBD2. The CDR3 spans 15 residues. CDR1 and CDR2 from the germline V gene are SQVTM and ANQGSEA. The junction had 5 bases not matched to a gene; V was cut back by 5 bases and J by 1 base. The CDR3 region has the DNA TGCAGCGTTCGCCGACTAGCGGTGAACACCGGGGAGCTGTTTTTT. This codes for CSVRRLAVNTGELFF.

The chain employs TRBV27 and TRBJ1-1, with D unresolved. This CDR3 has 14 residues. Trimming removed 5 bases at V and 1 base at J, with 11 bases between. CDR1 MNHEY and CDR2 SMNVEV come from the germline V gene (reference sequence). This CDR3 reads CASSTLTPNTEAFF. CDR3 bases: TGTGCCAGCAGTACATTGACCCCGAACACTGAAGCTTTCTTT.

This clonotype was seen many times. The chain uses TRBV20-1 and TRBJ2-3; 7 nucleotides line up with TRBD1. Germline CDR1 and CDR2: DFQATT and SNEGSKA (reference sequence). The V gene end was trimmed by 1 base and the J gene end by 3 bases; junction bases not matched to a gene: 7. The CDR3 sequence is 15 residues long. The CDR3 region has the DNA TGCAGTGCTAGAGGCGTGGCAGGGGGAACAGATACGCAGTATTTT. This gives the protein CSARGVAGGTDTQYF.

This rearrangement joins TRBV5-5 to TRBJ1-1; TRBD1 is a possible D gene (6 bases). This CDR3 contains 13 residues. CDR1 and CDR2 (germline): SGHKS, YYEKEE (reference sequence). The V end lost 6 bases, the J end lost 4 bases, and 13 bases lay between the germline ends. CDR3 nucleotides: TGTGCCAGCACCTGGGGGGGGGCCACTGAAGCTTTCTTT. It yields the protein CASTWGGATEAFF.

Ten or more counts support this clonotype. This chain uses TRBV20-1 with TRBJ2-4, with TRBD2 identical over 7 bases. The J segment lost 7 bases and the V segment lost 6 bases, leaving 12 bases of the junction unmatched. This CDR3 region has 14 residues. Germline CDR1 reads DFQATT; CDR2 reads SNEGSKA (reference sequence). The CDR3 nucleotides are TGCAGTGCAACCGGGTCCCCCGGGGGGAACATTCAGTACTTC. It specifies CSATGSPGGNIQYF.